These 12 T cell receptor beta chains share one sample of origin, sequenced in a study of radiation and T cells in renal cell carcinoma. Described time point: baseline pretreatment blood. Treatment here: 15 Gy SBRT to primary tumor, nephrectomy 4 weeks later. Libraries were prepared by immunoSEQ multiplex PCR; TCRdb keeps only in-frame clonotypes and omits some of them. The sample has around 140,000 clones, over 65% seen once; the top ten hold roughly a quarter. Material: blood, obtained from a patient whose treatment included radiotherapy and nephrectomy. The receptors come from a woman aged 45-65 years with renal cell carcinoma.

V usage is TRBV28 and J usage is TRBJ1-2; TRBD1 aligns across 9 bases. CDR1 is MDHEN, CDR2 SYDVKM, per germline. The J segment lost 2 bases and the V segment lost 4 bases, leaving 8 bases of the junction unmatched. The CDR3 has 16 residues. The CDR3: CASSSHPGTGNYGYTF. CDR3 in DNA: TGTGCCAGCAGTTCGCACCCCGGGACAGGGAACTATGGCTACACCTTC.

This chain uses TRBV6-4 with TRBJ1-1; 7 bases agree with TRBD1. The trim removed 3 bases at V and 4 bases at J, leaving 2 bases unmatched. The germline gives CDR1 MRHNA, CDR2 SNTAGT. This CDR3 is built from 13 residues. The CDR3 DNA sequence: TGTGCCAGCAGTGAGCAGGGGGGCACTGAAGCTTTCTTT. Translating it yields CASSEQGGTEAFF.

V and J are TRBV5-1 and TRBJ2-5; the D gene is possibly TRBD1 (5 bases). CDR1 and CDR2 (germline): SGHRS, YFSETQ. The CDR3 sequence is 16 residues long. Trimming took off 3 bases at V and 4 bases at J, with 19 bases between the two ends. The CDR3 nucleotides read TGCGCCAGCAGCTCCAACCTGGCAGGGAAAGGAGAGACCCAGTACTTC. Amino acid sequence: CASSSNLAGKGETQYF.

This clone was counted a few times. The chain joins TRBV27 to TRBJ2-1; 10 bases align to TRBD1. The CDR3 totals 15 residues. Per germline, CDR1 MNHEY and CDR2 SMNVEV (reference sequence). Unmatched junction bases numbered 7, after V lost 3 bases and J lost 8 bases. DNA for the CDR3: TGTGCCAGCAGTTTCCCGGGACAGGGGCATCATGAGCAGTTCTTC. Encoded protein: CASSFPGQGHHEQFF.

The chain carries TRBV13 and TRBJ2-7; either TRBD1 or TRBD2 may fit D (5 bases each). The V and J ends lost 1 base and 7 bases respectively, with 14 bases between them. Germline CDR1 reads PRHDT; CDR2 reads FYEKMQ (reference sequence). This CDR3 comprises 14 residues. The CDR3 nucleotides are TGTGCCAGCAGCTTAGCTGGGACGCCCGGGGAGCAGTACTTC. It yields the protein CASSLAGTPGEQYF.

In nucleotides, the CDR3 is TGTGCCAGCAGCTGGGGACAGCACTCTGGAAACACCATATATTTT. It encodes CASSWGQHSGNTIYF. The rearrangement links TRBV13 to TRBJ1-3; TRBD1 matches at 7 bases. The germline V gene has CDR1 PRHDT and CDR2 FYEKMQ (reference sequence). The CDR3 loop spans 15 amino acids. J was trimmed by 0 bases and V by 4 bases; bases with no gene match: 3.

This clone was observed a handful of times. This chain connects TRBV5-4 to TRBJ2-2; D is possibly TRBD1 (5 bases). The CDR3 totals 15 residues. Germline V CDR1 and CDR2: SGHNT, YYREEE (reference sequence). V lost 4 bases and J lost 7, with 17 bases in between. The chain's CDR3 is CASSPDNQFNGELFF. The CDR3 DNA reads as TGTGCCAGCAGCCCGGACAACCAATTCAACGGGGAGCTGTTTTTT.

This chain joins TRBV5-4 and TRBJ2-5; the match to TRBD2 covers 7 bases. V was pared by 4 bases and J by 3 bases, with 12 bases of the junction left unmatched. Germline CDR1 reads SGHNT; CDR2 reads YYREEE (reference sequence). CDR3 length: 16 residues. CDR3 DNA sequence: TGTGCCAGCAGCCCACTCACCAGCGGGGCTGAAGAGACCCAGTACTTC. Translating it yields CASSPLTSGAEETQYF.

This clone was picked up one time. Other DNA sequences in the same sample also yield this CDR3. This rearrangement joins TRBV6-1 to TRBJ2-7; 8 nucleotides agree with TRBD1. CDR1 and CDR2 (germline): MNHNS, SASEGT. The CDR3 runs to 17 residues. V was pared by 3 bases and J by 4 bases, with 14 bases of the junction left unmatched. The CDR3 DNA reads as TGTGCCAGCAGTGAGGCCAAGGACAGGGTTCAGGGGTACGAGCAGTACTTC. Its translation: CASSEAKDRVQGYEQYF.

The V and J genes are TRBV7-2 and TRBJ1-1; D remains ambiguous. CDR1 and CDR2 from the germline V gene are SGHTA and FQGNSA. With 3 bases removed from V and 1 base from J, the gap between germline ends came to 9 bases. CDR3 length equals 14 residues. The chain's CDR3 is CASSFWIKNTEAFF. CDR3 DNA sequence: TGTGCCAGCAGCTTTTGGATAAAGAACACTGAAGCTTTCTTT.

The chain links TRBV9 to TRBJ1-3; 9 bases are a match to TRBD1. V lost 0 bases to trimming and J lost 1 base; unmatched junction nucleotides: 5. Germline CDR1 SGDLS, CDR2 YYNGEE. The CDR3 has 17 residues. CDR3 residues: CASSVVGTGMSGNTIYF. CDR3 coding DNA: TGTGCCAGCAGCGTAGTAGGGACAGGGATGTCTGGAAACACCATATATTTT. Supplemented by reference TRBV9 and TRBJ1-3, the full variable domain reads DSGVTQTPKHLITATGQRVTLRCSPRSGDLSVYWYQQSLDQGLQFLIQYYNGEERAKGNILERFSAQQFPDLHSELNLSSLELGDSALYFCASSVVGTGMSGNTIYFGEGSWLTVV.

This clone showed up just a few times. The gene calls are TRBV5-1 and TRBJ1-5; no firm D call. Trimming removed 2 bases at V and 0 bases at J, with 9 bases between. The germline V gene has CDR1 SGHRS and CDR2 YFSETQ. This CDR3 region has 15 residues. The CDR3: CASSFNGDSNQPQHF. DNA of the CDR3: TGCGCCAGCAGCTTTAACGGAGATAGCAATCAGCCCCAGCATTTT. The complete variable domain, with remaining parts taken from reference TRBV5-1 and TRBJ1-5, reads KAGVTQTPRYLIKTRGQQVTLSCSPISGHRSVSWYQQTPGQGLQFLFEYFSETQRNKGNFPGRFSGRQFSNSRSEMNVSTLELGDSALYLCASSFNGDSNQPQHFGDGTRLSIL.